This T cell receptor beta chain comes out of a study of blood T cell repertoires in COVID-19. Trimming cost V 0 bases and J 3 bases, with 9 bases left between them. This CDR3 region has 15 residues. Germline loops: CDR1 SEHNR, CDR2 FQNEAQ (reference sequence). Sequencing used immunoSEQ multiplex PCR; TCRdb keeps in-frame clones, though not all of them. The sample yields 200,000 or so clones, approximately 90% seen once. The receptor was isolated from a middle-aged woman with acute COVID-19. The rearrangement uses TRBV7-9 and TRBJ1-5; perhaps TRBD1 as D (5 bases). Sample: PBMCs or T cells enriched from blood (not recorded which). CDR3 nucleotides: TGTGCCAGCAGCTTAGCTGGGGGGACCAATCAGCCCCAGCATTTT. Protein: CASSLAGGTNQPQHF.